These T cell receptor beta chains were read from a single sample in a study of graft-versus-host responses after intestinal transplantation. Profiling relied on immunoSEQ multiplex PCR, and the TCRdb table lists in-frame clones only, not all of them. The table lists under 45,000 clones, roughly 89% of them singletons. This specimen was PBMCs, taken roughly 270 days after transplant. The receptors here all came from a human patient who received an intestinal transplant, so some T cells may come from the graft donor. Both conserved end residues are trimmed from each CDR3. The order of the fields is V gene, CDR3 protein.

TRBV12-5	ASAAGIWADTQY
TRBV2	ASSEAPTGQPLYGYT
TRBV6-5	ASLSSWGAYEQY
TRBV5-6	ASSVWISGANVLT
TRBV6-1	ASSEGPLVLV
TRBV10-3	AIMGGPYNEQF
TRBV7-2	ASLRDYSVSSYNEQF
TRBV7-8	ASSLGLAGDTQY
TRBV19	ASSIDLGGDSYNEQF
TRBV5-1	ASSLVSSTDTQY
TRBV7-9	ASSASGQGIYEQF
TRBV20-1	SARTDTQY
TRBV5-4	ASSLKQPQH
TRBV12-5	ASGLPPADKDEQF
TRBV10-3	ATHREGNTIY
TRBV9	ASSVRGKGEAF
TRBV19	ASSFWDYNYGYT
TRBV2	ASKLTSLTGELF
TRBV7-6	ASSLETGAGYEQY
TRBV9	ASSSDNEQF
TRBV13	ASSLGQGDSPLH
TRBV7-9	ASSNHPENYGYT
TRBV6-5	ASRGRDRESSPLH
TRBV6-1	ASVPGQGAWGEQF
TRBV4-1	ASSQVQVGRGEQF
TRBV11-2	ASSFIQGEQANIQY
TRBV25-1	ASSPAWGRGEQY
TRBV4-3	ASSLNIAYEQY
TRBV2	ASSGTGTLSGQPQH
TRBV19	ASSETSGGVNEQF
TRBV6-5	ASSLGRFNEAF
TRBV7-7	ASSVEVQETQY
TRBV5-4	ASSLKSGGALQSDEQY
TRBV7-8	ASSLTGSDSPLH
TRBV11-2	ASSLGRAGTSTDTQY
TRBV4-2	ASSQDWGLASNEQF
TRBV7-6	ASSLRLWGRTDEQF
TRBV19	ARTKRDGRNEKLF
TRBV29-1	SVEEKRNTDTQY
TRBV2	ASSEVFYRSGANVLT
TRBV19	ASSPGGSSYEQY
TRBV2	ASPSSGLAGGFTDTQY
TRBV9	ASSVGTNAYNEQF
TRBV18	ASSPLFPRDRAYNEQF
TRBV5-1	ASSSQGSGANVLT
TRBV4-1	ASSQGEGTDTQY
TRBV5-5	ASSLAGDPYEQY
TRBV9	ASSSGLQETQY
TRBV4-1	ASSQAGLAGAYTDTQY
TRBV9	ASSGYSGATTDTQY
TRBV7-8	ASSAPGEFYNEQF
TRBV10-2	ASSAGGDGTEAF
TRBV27	ASSLAGSGNTIY
TRBV7-8	ASSSRTGGEYGYT
TRBV15	ATSTFDNQETQY